A single sample is the source of the 30 T cell receptor beta chains below, sequenced in a study of breast tumors, draining lymph nodes, adjacent tissues. Breast cancer patients provided tissue from their axillary draining lymph nodes. TCRdb redid the calling of the multiplex PCR reads with MiXCR, one entry per CDR3 protein. Of some 230,000 distinct CDR3 sequences detected, about 34% appear once; the ten largest clones hold 3% to 4%. Sequenced material: axillary lymph node tissue. The receptors come from a female donor with breast cancer. Some clones in this sample may be carry-over from other donors' samples.

The genes are TRBV24-1 and TRBJ1-2; 9 bases align to TRBD1. V lost 5 bases to trimming and J lost 8 bases; unmatched junction nucleotides: 11. Per germline, CDR1 KGHDR and CDR2 SFDVKD. The CDR3 loop spans 15 amino acids. This CDR3 reads CATSGADRGLLGYTF. The CDR3 nucleotides are TGTGCCACCAGTGGAGCCGACAGGGGGTTATTGGGCTACACCTTC.

Of note for this clonotype: A much larger clone is a single base away; this may be a read error. The gene calls are TRBV11-2 and TRBJ2-1; 7 positions match TRBD1. The CDR3 totals 15 residues. Germline values: CDR1 SGHAT, CDR2 FQNNGV. With 6 bases clipped from V and 12 bases from J, the junction kept 17 bases outside the gene matches. The DNA of the CDR3 is TGTGCCAGCAGACTTCAGGGACAGCCTGGGGGTGGGCAGTTCTTC. Translating it yields CASRLQGQPGGGQFF.

This clonotype was observed at least ten times. This sequence joins TRBV4-2 and TRBJ1-2, with TRBD1 matching 7 bases. The CDR3 is 16 residues long. V gave up 4 bases and J gave up 4 bases; unmatched junction bases: 12. CDR1 LGHNA and CDR2 YNFKEQ come from the germline V gene. CDR3 sequence reads: CASSPNLGGASYGYTF. CDR3 in DNA: TGTGCCAGCAGCCCGAACCTAGGGGGCGCGAGCTATGGCTACACCTTC.

This clonotype was detected ten times or more. The J gene is TRBJ1-3, the V gene TRBV11-2, with 7 bases identical to TRBD1. This CDR3 is built from 15 residues. The germline gives CDR1 SGHAT, CDR2 FQNNGV. V was pared by 3 bases and J by 9 bases, with 11 bases of the junction left unmatched. Here the CDR3 DNA reads TGTGCCAGCAGCTTGGACAGGATCTCTGGGGGCACCATATATTTT. Translating it yields CASSLDRISGGTIYF.

This clonotype was counted a few times. V is TRBV10-3 and J is TRBJ2-7; 8 bases fit TRBD1. Looked up from germline, CDR1 is ENHRY and CDR2 is SYGVKD. V dropped 10 bases and J dropped 0; count of bases not matched to a gene: 8. The length of the CDR3 is 14 residues. CDR3 nucleotides: TGTGCCAGCAGATCAGGGGGCCTCTCCTACGAGCAGTACTTC. Translated, it gives CASRSGGLSYEQYF.

This sequence joins TRBV7-9 and TRBJ1-2; D is ambiguous. Between the trimmed V and J ends, which lost 3 bases and 3 bases, there was a span of 11 bases. Germline assignment: CDR1 SEHNR and CDR2 FQNEAQ (reference sequence). The CDR3 covers 14 residues. The chain's CDR3 is CASSFPGAYYGYTF. CDR3 in DNA: TGTGCCAGCAGCTTCCCGGGAGCTTACTATGGCTACACCTTC.

This clonotype was detected only a few times. One base away lies a much larger clone, so this may be a sequencing read error. The chain recombines TRBV6-6 with TRBJ2-5; TRBD2 agrees at 8 bases. Germline loops: CDR1 MNHNY, CDR2 SVGAGI (reference sequence). The junction had 2 bases not matched to a gene; V was cut back by 6 bases and J by 2 bases. The CDR3 covers 13 residues. This CDR3 is CASRPSGQETQYF. DNA of the CDR3: TGTGCCAGCAGGCCTAGCGGGCAAGAGACCCAGTACTTC.

This clonotype came up many times. A junction boundary mismatches the germline segment, possibly from a read error. The chain carries TRBV7-6 and TRBJ1-3, with no clear D. The CDR3 has 17 amino acids. Germline V CDR1 and CDR2: SGHVS, FNYEAQ. The CDR3 protein is CASSVIGGPPAGNPIYF. CDR3 bases: TGTGCCAGCAGCGTAATCGGTGGCCCTCCTGCTGGAAACCCCATATATTTT.

This clonotype occurred many times. The V gene is TRBV10-3, the J gene TRBJ2-1, with D perhaps assigned TRBD1 or TRBD2 (5 bases each). CDR3 size: 15 residues. V was trimmed by 10 bases and J by 0 bases, leaving 16 bases between them. The V gene's germline CDR1 is ENHRY and CDR2 SYGVKD. CDR3 loop: CATWEQGSSYNEQFF. CDR3 sequence (DNA): TGTGCCACCTGGGAGCAGGGCAGCTCCTACAATGAGCAGTTCTTC.

At least ten counts were recorded for this clonotype. The chain combines TRBV20-1 with TRBJ1-2, with TRBD1 identical over 9 bases. The length of the CDR3 is 17 residues. With 0 bases clipped from V and 8 bases from J, the junction kept 16 bases outside the gene matches. Germline values: CDR1 DFQATT, CDR2 SNEGSKA (reference sequence). In nucleotides, the CDR3 is TGCAGTGCTAGAGATGGGGAAAATTCCGGGACAGGGAGAGGCTACACCTTC. Its protein product is CSARDGENSGTGRGYTF.

This rearrangement joins TRBV24-1 to TRBJ1-2; 9 bases align to TRBD1. J gave up 7 bases and V 4 bases, and 18 bases lay outside the gene matches. This CDR3 spans 18 amino acids. From germline, CDR1 is KGHDR and CDR2 SFDVKD. CDR3 coding DNA: TGTGCCACCAGTGAAGGCGGGACAGGGAGAGAGGGCATTGGTGGCTACACCTTC. Translated, it gives CATSEGGTGREGIGGYTF.

The chain couples TRBV3-1 to TRBJ1-3, with D possibly being TRBD1 (5 bases). Trimming pared 0 bases from V and 0 bases from J, leaving 12 bases between. This CDR3 has 17 amino acids. In germline, CDR1 is LGHDT, CDR2 YNNKEL (reference sequence). In DNA, the CDR3 is TGTGCCAGCAGCCAAGAACGGGGCATTCGCTCTGGAAACACCATATATTTT. As protein: CASSQERGIRSGNTIYF.

This clonotype was seen a handful of times. CDR3 in amino acids: CASSPELTSGRTDTQYF. The CDR3 DNA sequence: TGCGCCAGCAGCCCTGAGTTGACTAGCGGGCGCACAGATACGCAGTATTTT. The chain couples TRBV5-1 to TRBJ2-3; TRBD2 matches 10 bases. V gave up 4 bases and J gave up 1 base; unmatched junction bases: 9. The CDR3 loop spans 17 amino acids. CDR1 and CDR2 from the germline V gene are SGHRS and YFSETQ.

This clonotype occurred many times. This chain uses TRBV4-2 with TRBJ2-5, with 8 bases fitting TRBD1. With V trimmed by 2 bases and J by 5 bases, 10 bases remained unmatched. The CDR3 spans 16 residues. Germline CDR1 is LGHNA and CDR2 is YNFKEQ. The CDR3 coding sequence is TGTGCCAGCAGCCAAACTACAGGGGGGTCTCCGGAGACCCAGTACTTC. This sequence encodes CASSQTTGGSPETQYF.

The rearrangement links TRBV10-3 to TRBJ2-7; the D is unclear. The CDR3 covers 13 residues. Germline assignment: CDR1 ENHRY and CDR2 SYGVKD. Trimming shortened V by 10 bases and J by 4 bases, and 17 bases separated the two germline ends. CDR3 residues: CASRSANIYEQYF. CDR3 bases: TGTGCCAGCAGATCCGCTAACATTTACGAGCAGTACTTC.

The table lists this clonotype with a count of one. V usage is TRBV19 and J usage is TRBJ1-5; possibly TRBD1 for D (5 bases). The germline CDR1 and CDR2 sequences are LNHDA and SQIVND (reference sequence). The V and J ends lost 1 base and 6 bases respectively, with 13 bases between them. CDR3 size: 15 residues. CDR3 sequence: CASSIGTHGGQPQHF. The CDR3 coding sequence is TGTGCCAGTAGTATAGGGACCCACGGGGGTCAGCCCCAGCATTTT.

Many counts were recorded for this clonotype. The chain has TRBV6-6 and TRBJ2-1, with TRBD2 identical over 11 bases. Germline V gene sequence: CDR1 MNHNY, CDR2 SVGAGI (reference sequence). The length of the CDR3 is 16 residues. With V trimmed by 5 bases and J by 7 bases, 10 bases remained unmatched. CDR3 in DNA: TGTGCCAGCAGTCCCCCCGGGACTAGCGGAGGAAATGAGCAGTTCTTC. Its translation: CASSPPGTSGGNEQFF.

Many counts were recorded for this clonotype. This sequence joins TRBV29-1 and TRBJ1-2, with D possibly TRBD1 on 5 matching bases. This CDR3 region has 12 residues. Trimming took off 4 bases at V and 5 bases at J, with 11 bases between the two ends. The V gene's germline CDR1 is SQVTM and CDR2 ANQGSEA. The CDR3 DNA sequence: TGCAGCGTTGTGGGCGGGGGGTATGGCTACACCTTC. Translated, it gives CSVVGGGYGYTF.

In this sample, this clonotype turned up many times. This chain links TRBV11-3 with TRBJ1-4; D remains unclear. This CDR3 contains 14 residues. Germline V gene lookup returns CDR1 SGHNT and CDR2 YENEEA. Trimming stripped 5 bases from V and 7 bases from J, with 14 bases between. Here the CDR3 reads CASSPGRPGEKLFF. In DNA form, the CDR3 reads TGTGCCAGCAGCCCCGGCAGGCCCGGTGAAAAACTGTTTTTT.

Remarks on this clonotype: Just one base apart from a much larger clone, this may be a read error. This chain uses TRBV27 with TRBJ2-7; D remains unclear. This CDR3 is built from 11 residues. Between the trimmed V and J ends, which lost 3 bases and 2 bases, there was a span of 2 bases. Germline loops: CDR1 MNHEY, CDR2 SMNVEV (reference sequence). The CDR3 DNA reads TGTGCCAGCAGTTTGCCCTACGAGCAGTACTTC. It encodes CASSLPYEQYF.

The chain recombines TRBV4-1 with TRBJ2-5; 8 bases match TRBD2. Germline trimming cut 1 base from V and 5 bases from J; bases unmatched to any gene: 6. CDR1 is MGHRA, CDR2 YSYEKL, per germline. The CDR3 covers 15 residues. CDR3 protein: CASSQGLAMAETQYF. DNA for the CDR3: TGCGCCAGCAGCCAAGGACTAGCGATGGCGGAGACCCAGTACTTC.

This clonotype was recorded many times. This sequence joins TRBV6-5 and TRBJ2-7, with TRBD1 matching over 9 bases. The CDR3 runs to 15 residues. Looked up from germline, CDR1 is MNHEY and CDR2 is SVGAGI. V lost 0 bases to trimming and J lost 3 bases; unmatched junction nucleotides: 3. The CDR3 is CASSYSDRGGYEQYF. The CDR3 coding sequence is TGTGCCAGCAGTTACTCGGACAGGGGAGGCTACGAGCAGTACTTC.

This clonotype was seen ten or more times. The chain joins TRBV7-8 to TRBJ1-2, with D tentatively TRBD1 (5 bases). Germline V gene data show CDR1 as SGHVS and CDR2 as FQNEAQ. The CDR3 extends over 12 amino acids. Deletions cut 5 bases from V and 5 bases from J, with 9 bases between. The CDR3 protein is CASSRDRYGYTF. Written as DNA, the CDR3 is TGTGCCAGCAGCCGGGACCGATATGGCTACACCTTC. Using reference TRBV7-8 and TRBJ1-2 for the parts outside the CDR3, the full variable domain is GAGVSQSPRYKVAKRGQDVALRCDPISGHVSLFWYQQALGQGPEFLTYFQNEAQLDKSGLPSDRFFAERPEGSVSTLKIQRTQQEDSAVYLCASSRDRYGYTFGSGTRLTVV.

This clonotype was found a few times. A much bigger clone sits one base away, suggesting this may be a read error. The chain carries TRBV7-3 and TRBJ2-6, with TRBD1 as a possible D gene (5 bases). Germline CDR1 SGHTA, CDR2 FQGTGA. There are 15 residues in the CDR3. The CDR3 sequence: CASSPPVPGANVLPF. The CDR3 DNA reads TGTGCCAGCAGCCCGCCAGTACCTGGGGCCAACGTCCTGCCTTTC.

There are many counts of this clonotype. At one end the junction does not follow the germline gene, possibly because of a read error. V and J are TRBV4-2 and TRBJ2-2; 7 positions match TRBD1. CDR3 length equals 15 residues. The germline V gene has CDR1 LGHNA and CDR2 YNFKEQ. The CDR3 DNA reads as TGTGCCAGCAGCCAAGAGACAGGGAACACCAGGGAGCTGTTTTTT. It encodes CASSQETGNTRELFF.

This clonotype was counted at least ten times. The chain combines TRBV2 with TRBJ2-1, with unresolved D. Germline V gives CDR1 SNHLY, CDR2 FYNNEI. Trimming removed 4 bases from V and 10 bases from J, with 5 bases in between. CDR3 length equals 10 residues. The CDR3 DNA follows: TGTGCCAGCAGTGTACTAGAGCAGTTCTTC. Translated, it gives CASSVLEQFF.

This clonotype was counted many times. The chain couples TRBV6-6 to TRBJ1-2; possibly TRBD1 for D (6 bases). V gave up 0 bases and J gave up 1 base, with 12 bases separating them. There are 16 residues in the CDR3. CDR1 MNHNY and CDR2 SVGAGI come from the germline V gene (reference sequence). CDR3 nucleotides: TGTGCCAGCAGTTACTCAGCCGGACAGTTTAACTATGGCTACACCTTC. Protein: CASSYSAGQFNYGYTF.

At least ten counts were recorded for this clonotype. This CDR3 is CASSQGSSQPQHF. The CDR3 DNA is TGTGCCAGCAGTCAGGGGTCCTCCCAGCCCCAGCATTTT. The gene calls are TRBV6-5 and TRBJ1-5, with D maybe TRBD1 (6 bases). The germline V and J ends were trimmed by 5 bases and 7 bases, with 12 bases remaining between them. The CDR3 loop spans 13 amino acids. Per germline, CDR1 MNHEY and CDR2 SVGAGI.

The chain carries TRBV5-4 and TRBJ2-7; D is possibly TRBD1 (6 bases). V lost 1 base to trimming and J lost 9 bases, with 26 bases between them. Germline-derived CDR1 and CDR2 are SGHNT and YYREEE (reference sequence). The CDR3 is made up of 17 amino acids. In DNA form, the CDR3 reads TGTGCCAGCAGCTTGAGAGCTCCGGGACAAGCCCACTACAGGCAGTACTTC. Amino acids: CASSLRAPGQAHYRQYF.

This rearrangement joins TRBV20-1 to TRBJ1-1, with D perhaps TRBD1 (5 bases). Germline lookup yields CDR1 DFQATT and CDR2 SNEGSKA (reference sequence). This CDR3 is built from 16 residues. V was trimmed by 1 base and J by 1 base, leaving 16 bases between them. The CDR3 region is CSARGIRQPTNTEAFF. In nucleotides, the CDR3 is TGCAGTGCTAGAGGAATCCGACAGCCTACGAACACTGAAGCTTTCTTT.